The 27 T cell receptor beta chains below were found in one sample sequenced in a study of T cells after yellow fever vaccination. MiXCR was run by TCRdb on the 5' RACE reads, yielding one entry per CDR3 protein. The data show a few hundred thousand distinct CDR3 sequences, around 17% seen once. Sequenced here: PBMCs, sampled less than 6 days after the first yellow fever vaccination. All receptors derive from a young man who received the YFV17D yellow fever vaccine.

This rearrangement joins TRBV7-9 to TRBJ2-2; TRBD1 agrees at 9 bases. The trim removed 5 bases at V and 6 bases at J, leaving 7 bases unmatched. Germline loops: CDR1 SEHNR, CDR2 FQNEAQ (reference sequence). This CDR3 contains 15 residues. The CDR3 spells CASSRGQGRSGELFF. As DNA, the CDR3 is TGTGCCAGCAGCCGTGGACAGGGGCGTTCCGGGGAGCTGTTTTTT.

In its sample, this clonotype was seen a few times. The chain has TRBV6-2 or TRBV6-3 and TRBJ1-1, with D uncertain. Germline CDR1 is MNHEY and CDR2 is SVGEGT. The ends were cut back, 7 bases at V and 2 bases at J, with 8 bases in the middle. The CDR3 contains 12 residues. The CDR3 sequence is CASKRLNTEAFF. CDR3 DNA sequence: TGTGCCAGCAAACGTCTAAACACTGAAGCTTTCTTT.

There are a few counts of this clonotype. The chain couples TRBV12-5 to TRBJ2-3; 12 bases fit TRBD2. Germline V gene sequence: CDR1 LGHNT, CDR2 FRNRAP. This CDR3 spans 20 amino acids. V trimming: 3 bases; J trimming: 2 bases; junction bases outside the gene matches: 15. CDR3 DNA: TGTGCTAGTGGTTTCCTCCCCCTAGCGGGGGGGCGGTATGACACAGATACGCAGTATTTT. It is translated as CASGFLPLAGGRYDTDTQYF.

This clonotype was seen many times. V gene TRBV20-1 combines with J gene TRBJ2-1, with a possible D match to TRBD2 (5 bases). Per the germline V gene, CDR1 is DFQATT and CDR2 is SNEGSKA (reference sequence). This CDR3 comprises 12 residues. Deletions cut 6 bases from V and 5 bases from J, with 11 bases between. CDR3 residues: CSAHTRNNEQFF. The CDR3 nucleotides are TGCAGTGCCCACACTAGGAACAATGAGCAGTTCTTC.

The V and J genes are TRBV9 and TRBJ1-4; no definite D call. CDR1 SGDLS and CDR2 YYNGEE come from the germline V gene. The CDR3 consists of 16 residues. V was clipped by 0 bases and J by 7 bases, with 16 bases between them. The CDR3 spells CASSVEVPEPSEKLFF. The CDR3 DNA follows: TGTGCCAGCAGCGTAGAGGTTCCGGAACCTTCTGAAAAACTGTTTTTT.

The chain joins TRBV12-3 or TRBV12-4 to TRBJ1-1; tentatively, D is TRBD1 (5 bases). The length of the CDR3 is 16 residues. Trimming stripped 6 bases from V and 4 bases from J, with 21 bases between. This CDR3 is CASRPRGQGLITEAFF. CDR3 DNA sequence: TGTGCCAGCAGGCCTAGGGGTCAGGGCCTTATCACTGAAGCTTTCTTT.

The V call is TRBV7-9, the J call TRBJ1-4, with TRBD1 matching over 7 bases. Germline V gene data show CDR1 as SEHNR and CDR2 as FQNEAQ (reference sequence). Losses at the gene ends were 4 bases for V and 5 bases for J; bases not matched to a gene: 7. The length of the CDR3 is 15 residues. For the CDR3, the DNA is TGTGCCAGCAGCTCTTCGGGACAGCACAATGAAAAACTGTTTTTT. Translating gives CASSSSGQHNEKLFF.

Turning to this clonotype: Sequence at one end of the junction differs from germline and may be a read error. V is TRBV5-6 and J is TRBJ2-3, with TRBD1 matching over 9 bases. The CDR3 consists of 14 residues. Germline assignment: CDR1 SGHDT and CDR2 YYEEEE. CDR3 nucleotides: TGTGCCAGCAGCTCAGACAGGGGGGCAGATTCGCAGTATTTT. Protein product: CASSSDRGADSQYF. Full variable domain (rest looked up from reference TRBV5-6 and TRBJ2-3): DAGVTQSPTHLIKTRGQQVTLRCSPKSGHDTVSWYQQALGQGPQFIFQYYEEEERQRGNFPDRFSGHQFPNYSSELNVNALLLGDSALYLCASSSDRGADSQYFGPGTRLTVL.

This clonotype has more than one count but fewer than ten. The rearrangement links TRBV12-3 or TRBV12-4 to TRBJ2-1; D might be TRBD1 (6 bases). V lost 6 bases, J lost 9 bases, and 12 bases lay in between. CDR3 size: 12 residues. The CDR3: CASSIQGFEQFF. CDR3 bases: TGTGCCAGCAGCATACAGGGATTTGAGCAGTTCTTC.

The chain combines TRBV7-2 with TRBJ1-2, with 8 bases lining up with TRBD1. CDR3 size: 14 residues. Germline CDR1 SGHTA, CDR2 FQGNSA. V was clipped by 5 bases and J by 4 bases; unmatched bases: 6. CDR3 amino acids: CASSPDRESYGYTF. Written as DNA, the CDR3 is TGTGCCAGCAGCCCGGACAGGGAGTCCTATGGCTACACCTTC.

The chain employs TRBV7-9 and TRBJ1-2; D ambiguous. Per germline, CDR1 SEHNR and CDR2 FQNEAQ (reference sequence). V lost 0 bases, J lost 1 base, and 15 bases lay in between. This CDR3 spans 17 amino acids. CDR3 protein: CASSLAVGGESNYGYTF. The CDR3 DNA sequence: TGTGCCAGCAGCTTAGCGGTCGGCGGGGAGAGTAACTATGGCTACACCTTC. Filled out from reference TRBV7-9 and TRBJ1-2, the complete variable domain reads DTGVSQNPRHKITKRGQNVTFRCDPISEHNRLYWYRQTLGQGPEFLTYFQNEAQLEKSRLLSDRFSAERPKGSFSTLEIQRTEQGDSAMYLCASSLAVGGESNYGYTFGSGTRLTVV.

This clonotype was detected a few times. This chain connects TRBV29-1 to TRBJ1-1; D not certain. Trimming took off 4 bases at V and 1 base at J, with 10 bases between the two ends. CDR1 SQVTM and CDR2 ANQGSEA come from the germline V gene. CDR3 size: 13 residues. The CDR3 sequence is CSVVSPRNTEAFF. CDR3 DNA sequence: TGCAGCGTTGTTTCCCCACGGAACACTGAAGCTTTCTTT.

This clonotype was found a few times. The chain employs TRBV4-2 and TRBJ2-7; D not certain. Germline assignment: CDR1 LGHNA and CDR2 YNFKEQ. The CDR3 covers 14 residues. V was clipped by 0 bases and J by 2 bases, with 8 bases between them. The CDR3 spells CASSQEMGTYEQYF. The CDR3 bases are TGTGCCAGCAGCCAAGAGATGGGGACCTACGAGCAGTACTTC.

This clonotype showed up just a few times. V usage is TRBV20-1 and J usage is TRBJ2-5; no definite D call. With 6 bases removed from V and 0 bases from J, the gap between germline ends came to 14 bases. The CDR3 contains 14 residues. Germline CDR1 and CDR2: DFQATT and SNEGSKA (reference sequence). The CDR3: CSASLTTYQETQYF. The CDR3 DNA reads as TGCAGTGCCAGCCTAACGACATACCAAGAGACCCAGTACTTC.

This clonotype was seen just once. The genes are TRBV14 and TRBJ1-2, with TRBD1 as a possible D gene (5 bases). The CDR3 contains 14 residues. V lost 3 bases and J 5 bases, leaving 13 bases between the germline ends. Per the germline V gene, CDR1 is SGHDN and CDR2 is FVKESK. DNA for the CDR3: TGTGCCAGCAGCCAGAGACAGAATGATTATGGCTACACCTTC. This gives the protein CASSQRQNDYGYTF.

This clonotype was counted a few times. The gene calls are TRBV28 and TRBJ2-7, with D possibly being TRBD2 (7 bases). Trimming took 5 bases from V and 5 from J, leaving 22 bases between them. This CDR3 comprises 16 residues. Germline values: CDR1 MDHEN, CDR2 SYDVKM. The CDR3 loop reads CASSAIGGPGLDEQYV. The CDR3 bases are TGTGCCAGCAGTGCTATCGGGGGGCCGGGTTTGGACGAGCAGTACGTC.

A few counts support this clonotype. This chain's CDR3 is CSAPGQGRTNEKLFF. CDR3 DNA: TGCAGTGCCCCGGGGCAGGGGAGAACTAATGAAAAACTGTTTTTT. V gene TRBV20-1 combines with J gene TRBJ1-4; D is possibly TRBD1 (6 bases). Germline values: CDR1 DFQATT, CDR2 SNEGSKA (reference sequence). The CDR3 totals 15 residues. V was trimmed by 6 bases and J by 1 base, leaving 15 bases between them.

This CDR3 reads CSARTSGGSSYNEQFF. The CDR3 nucleotides read TGCAGTGCAAGGACTAGCGGGGGCAGCTCCTACAATGAGCAGTTCTTC. The V call is TRBV20-1, the J call TRBJ2-1, with 13 bases matching TRBD2. CDR3 size: 16 residues. After removal of 6 bases from V and 0 bases from J, the junction contained 5 bases not matched to a gene. The germline V gene has CDR1 DFQATT and CDR2 SNEGSKA (reference sequence).

This clonotype was seen a few times. The chain combines TRBV7-6 with TRBJ1-2; the match to TRBD1 covers 10 bases. V lost 5 bases to trimming and J lost 4 bases; unmatched junction nucleotides: 7. The germline V gene encodes CDR1 SGHVS and CDR2 FNYEAQ. This CDR3 is 15 amino acids long. The CDR3 DNA sequence: TGTGCCAGCAGCCCGGGACAGGGGATCGGCTATGGCTACACCTTC. Protein product: CASSPGQGIGYGYTF.

This clonotype was counted at least ten times. The V call is TRBV7-9, the J call TRBJ1-4; 11 nucleotides agree with TRBD1. This CDR3 region has 14 residues. J gave up 7 bases and V 5 bases, and 3 bases lay outside the gene matches. Germline lookup yields CDR1 SEHNR and CDR2 FQNEAQ (reference sequence). CDR3 sequence: CASSLDRGREKLFF. In DNA form, the CDR3 reads TGTGCCAGCAGCCTGGACAGGGGGCGTGAAAAACTGTTTTTT.

The chain recombines TRBV20-1 with TRBJ2-1; TRBD1 matches 9 bases. After removal of 3 bases from V and 5 bases from J, the junction contained 11 bases not matched to a gene. The CDR3 loop spans 16 amino acids. Germline V gene sequence: CDR1 DFQATT, CDR2 SNEGSKA (reference sequence). The CDR3 reads CSASFPDRGDHNEQFF. As DNA, the CDR3 is TGCAGTGCTAGTTTCCCCGACAGGGGGGACCACAATGAGCAGTTCTTC.

The chain couples TRBV5-1 to TRBJ1-2, with TRBD1 matching over 12 bases. Germline V gives CDR1 SGHRS, CDR2 YFSETQ. The CDR3 has 14 amino acids. With 4 bases clipped from V and 7 bases from J, the junction kept 5 bases outside the gene matches. CDR3 coding DNA: TGCGCCAGCAGCGAGGGACAGGGGGCGCGTGGCTACACCTTC. Protein sequence: CASSEGQGARGYTF.

CDR3 region: CASSPGQAGSQPQHF. CDR3 coding DNA: TGTGCCAGCAGCCCCGGACAGGCTGGTAGTCAGCCCCAGCATTTT. This chain joins TRBV7-9 and TRBJ1-5, with 7 positions matching TRBD1. Germline V gives CDR1 SEHNR, CDR2 FQNEAQ (reference sequence). Trimming took 5 bases from V and 6 from J; bases not matched to a gene: 10. The CDR3 has 15 amino acids.

V is TRBV7-2 and J is TRBJ2-5; 9 bases agree with TRBD1. The germline V gene encodes CDR1 SGHTA and CDR2 FQGNSA. With 5 bases clipped from V and 4 bases from J, the junction kept 8 bases outside the gene matches. This CDR3 is built from 15 residues. The CDR3, as DNA: TGTGCCAGCAGCCCTAGGGACAGGGCGATAGAGACCCAGTACTTC. Its translation is CASSPRDRAIETQYF. Complete variable domain (other parts from reference TRBV7-2 and TRBJ2-5): GAGVSQSPSNKVTEKGKDVELRCDPISGHTALYWYRQSLGQGLEFLIYFQGNSAPDKSGLPSDRFSAERTGGSVSTLTIQRTQQEDSAVYLCASSPRDRAIETQYFGPGTRLLVL.

This clonotype showed up many times. J is TRBJ2-7 and V is TRBV3-1, with 9 positions matching TRBD2. The V and J ends lost 5 bases and 6 bases, in that order; junction bases with no gene match: 14. Germline V gives CDR1 LGHDT, CDR2 YNNKEL (reference sequence). The CDR3 spans 16 residues. The CDR3 sequence is CASSDHYRLAAGEQYF. CDR3 in DNA: TGTGCCAGCAGCGACCACTACCGACTAGCGGCCGGCGAGCAGTACTTC.

This chain joins TRBV6-5 and TRBJ2-7; D gene uncertain. The germline V gene has CDR1 MNHEY and CDR2 SVGAGI. Trimming removed 6 bases from V and 3 bases from J, with 9 bases in between. The CDR3 runs 12 residues. CDR3 residues: CASRLGLYEQYF. Here the CDR3 DNA reads TGTGCCAGCAGACTCGGGCTCTACGAGCAGTACTTC.

This clonotype has a handful of counts. The rearrangement links TRBV7-2 to TRBJ1-1; D ambiguous. Looked up from germline, CDR1 is SGHTA and CDR2 is FQGNSA. V was clipped by 7 bases and J by 4 bases, with 19 bases between them. The CDR3 runs to 15 residues. In DNA, the CDR3 is TGTGCCAGCATCCAAAGTCGGGGAATCGGCACTGAAGCTTTCTTT. It yields the protein CASIQSRGIGTEAFF. Supplemented by reference TRBV7-2 and TRBJ1-1, the full variable domain reads GAGVSQSPSNKVTEKGKDVELRCDPISGHTALYWYRQSLGQGLEFLIYFQGNSAPDKSGLPSDRFSAERTGGSVSTLTIQRTQQEDSAVYLCASIQSRGIGTEAFFGQGTRLTVV.